These T cell receptor beta chains were read from a single sample in a study of T cell responses to AZD1222 COVID-19 vaccine. This table comes from immunoSEQ multiplex PCR, and its TCRdb copy is limited to in-frame clones, with some not included. The repertoire holds around 80,000 clones, with more than 70% as singletons. The input for sequencing was peripheral blood, taken on day 0 of AZD1222 vaccination. The receptors derive from an adult in good health. CDR3s include the opening cysteine and the closing phenylalanine or tryptophan. D genes are given only for firm matches.

cdr3_nt cdr3_aa d_call j_call v_call
TGTGCCAGCAGTTACGCGGCGGGAGAGTCCTACGAGCAGTACTTC CASSYAAGESYEQYF TRBD2 TRBJ2-7 TRBV6-5
TGTGCCAGCAGCGGGCAGACAGGGAATAATGAAAAACTGTTTTTT CASSGQTGNNEKLFF TRBD1 TRBJ1-4 TRBV7-8
TGTGCCATAGGAGGGGCCCCCCCGGGCGGGGAGCTGTTTTTT CAIGGAPPGGELFF - TRBJ2-2 TRBV10-3
TGTGCCAGCAGCCCCGCCAGGGATTTGAACACTGAAGCTTTCTTT CASSPARDLNTEAFF - TRBJ1-1 TRBV5-8
TGTGCCAGCAGCCAGACGGGGGTAGAGACCCAGTACTTC CASSQTGVETQYF - TRBJ2-5 TRBV7-6
TGCGCCAGCAGTTCTAGCGGGAGCGGCGGCGGGGAGCTGTTTTTT CASSSSGSGGGELFF TRBD2 TRBJ2-2 TRBV10-1
TGTGCCAGCAGGGGGACTAGCCGGCCCCAAGAGACCCAGTACTTC CASRGTSRPQETQYF TRBD2 TRBJ2-5 TRBV2
TGCGCCAGCAGCTTGTTATACGGGAGTTCCTACAATGAGCAGTTCTTC CASSLLYGSSYNEQFF - TRBJ2-1 TRBV5-1
TGTGCCAGCAGCCAAGCCAAGGGACTGAACACCAGGGAGCTGTTTTTT CASSQAKGLNTRELFF - TRBJ2-2 TRBV14
TGTGCCATCAGTCCCGGGGTTAGTCAGCCCCAGCATTTT CAISPGVSQPQHF - TRBJ1-5 TRBV10-3
TGTGCCACCAGTGATCAGGGGGCAGGGAACAGCTATGAGCAGTTCTTC CATSDQGAGNSYEQFF TRBD1 TRBJ2-1 TRBV24-1
TGCGCCAGCAGCTTGGCCTTAGGGACTAGTGACATTCAGTACTTC CASSLALGTSDIQYF TRBD2 TRBJ2-4 TRBV5-1
TGTGCCAGTAGTATATTGCGGGGGGGCGTGGAGACCCAGTACTTC CASSILRGGVETQYF TRBD2 TRBJ2-5 TRBV19
TGTGCCAGCAGCCCTACAGGGGCCGGAGGGACCCAGTACTTC CASSPTGAGGTQYF TRBD1 TRBJ2-5 TRBV7-3
TGCGCCAGCAGCTTGGGGGTCCCCTCTAATCAGCCCCAGCATTTT CASSLGVPSNQPQHF - TRBJ1-5 TRBV5-1
TGTGCCAGCAGCCAACTCCGGGACAGAACTAACTATGGCTACACCTTC CASSQLRDRTNYGYTF TRBD1 TRBJ1-2 TRBV7-9
TGTGCCAGCATAACCGGGACGCCACTCCAAGAGACCCAGTACTTC CASITGTPLQETQYF - TRBJ2-5 TRBV28
TGTGCCAGCAGCTCCCCGGCAGGCCCTGCGCGGGAGACCCAGTACTTC CASSSPAGPARETQYF - TRBJ2-5 TRBV9